This T cell receptor beta chain derives from a study of cytomegalovirus exposure and HLA in healthy donors. This clone was seen just once. The PCR used 60 Vbeta and 13 Jbeta primers. This table comes from immunoSEQ multiplex PCR, and its TCRdb copy is limited to in-frame clones, with some not included. The sample lists roughly 130,000 clones; about 82% were seen once. Germline V gives CDR1 WNHNN, CDR2 SYGVQD (reference sequence). Trimming left V 4 bases short and J 6 bases short, with 12 bases between. The CDR3 is 14 amino acids. The sample comprised PBMCs. This sequence was found in a boy aged 10-17 years in good health and CMV-seronegative. V is TRBV10-1 and J is TRBJ2-2, with D possibly being TRBD2 (6 bases). CDR3 sequence (DNA): TGCGCCAGCAGTGGGAGGCTAGCGCCCGGGGAGCTGTTTTTT. It encodes CASSGRLAPGELFF.